The sequence of this T cell receptor beta chain was determined in a study of blood T cell repertoires in COVID-19. Across the study: From the United States, Italy and Spain came samples of acute and convalescent COVID-19. T cells, B-cell-depleted T cells, or PBMCs provided the cDNA or gDNA that served as material.

In the study's own analysis: From reference gene primer amplification, estimates of nucleated cell counts were derived. Assay: immunoSEQ multiplex PCR; the TCRdb copy retains only in-frame clones and omits some. V and J calls and clone size are those listed in that table; D and trimming were worked out from the DNA. The sample contains 180,000 or so clones, approximately 84% of which appear only once. CDR3 length: 14 amino acids. Per the germline V gene, CDR1 is SGHTA and CDR2 is FQGNSA. The V gene lost 2 bases and the J gene lost 5 bases, with 12 bases spanning the gap. The chain links TRBV7-2 to TRBJ1-1, with D maybe TRBD1 (5 bases). Sequencing was performed on peripheral blood. This sequence originates from a human donor with acute or convalescent COVID-19. The donor label of this sample is uncertain. CDR3 amino acids: CASSLSQGQTEAFF. The CDR3 DNA sequence: TGTGCCAGCAGCTTATCCCAAGGACAAACTGAAGCTTTCTTT.